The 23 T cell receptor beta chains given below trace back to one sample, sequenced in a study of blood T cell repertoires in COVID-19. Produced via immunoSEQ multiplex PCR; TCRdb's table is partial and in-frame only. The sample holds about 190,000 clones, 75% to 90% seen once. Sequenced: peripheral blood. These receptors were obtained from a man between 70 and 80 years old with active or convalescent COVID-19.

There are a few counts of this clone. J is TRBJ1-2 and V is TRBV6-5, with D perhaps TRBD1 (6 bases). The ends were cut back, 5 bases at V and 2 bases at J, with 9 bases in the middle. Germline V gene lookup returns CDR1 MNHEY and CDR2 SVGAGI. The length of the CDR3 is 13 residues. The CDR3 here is CASSPTGNYGYTF. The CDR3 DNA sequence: TGTGCCAGCAGTCCGACAGGCAACTATGGCTACACCTTC.

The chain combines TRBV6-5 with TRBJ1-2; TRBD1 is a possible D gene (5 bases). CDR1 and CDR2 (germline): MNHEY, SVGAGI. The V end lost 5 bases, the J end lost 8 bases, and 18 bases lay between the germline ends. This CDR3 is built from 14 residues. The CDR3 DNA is TGTGCCAGCAGTCCTACAATACAGGTTCGCGGCTACACCTTC. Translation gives CASSPTIQVRGYTF.

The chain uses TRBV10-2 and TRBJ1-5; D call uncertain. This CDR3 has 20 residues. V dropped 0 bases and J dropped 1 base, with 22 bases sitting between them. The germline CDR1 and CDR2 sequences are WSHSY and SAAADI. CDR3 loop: CASSESLRDPRAVSNQPQHF. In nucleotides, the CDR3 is TGCGCCAGCAGTGAGTCACTTCGAGACCCCAGAGCGGTGAGCAATCAGCCCCAGCATTTT.

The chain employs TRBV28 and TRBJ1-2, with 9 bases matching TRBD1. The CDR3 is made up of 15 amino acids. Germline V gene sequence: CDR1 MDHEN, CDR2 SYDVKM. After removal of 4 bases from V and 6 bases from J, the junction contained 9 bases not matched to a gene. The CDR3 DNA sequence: TGTGCCAGCAGTTGGACCACAGGGGGCGGGGATGGCTACACCTTC. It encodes CASSWTTGGGDGYTF.

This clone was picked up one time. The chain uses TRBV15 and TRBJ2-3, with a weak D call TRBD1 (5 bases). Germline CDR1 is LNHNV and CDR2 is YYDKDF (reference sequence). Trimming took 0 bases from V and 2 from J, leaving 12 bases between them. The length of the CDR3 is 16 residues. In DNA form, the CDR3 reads TGTGCCACCAGCAGAGATCTGAGACAGCCCACAGATACGCAGTATTTT. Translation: CATSRDLRQPTDTQYF.

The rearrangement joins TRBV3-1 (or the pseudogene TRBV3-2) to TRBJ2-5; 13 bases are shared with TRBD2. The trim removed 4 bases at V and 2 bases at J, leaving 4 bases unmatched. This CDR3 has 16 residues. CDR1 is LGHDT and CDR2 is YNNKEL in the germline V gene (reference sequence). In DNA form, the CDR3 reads TGTGCCAGCAGCCCGACTAGCGGGGGGAATCAAGAGACCCAGTACTTC. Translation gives CASSPTSGGNQETQYF.

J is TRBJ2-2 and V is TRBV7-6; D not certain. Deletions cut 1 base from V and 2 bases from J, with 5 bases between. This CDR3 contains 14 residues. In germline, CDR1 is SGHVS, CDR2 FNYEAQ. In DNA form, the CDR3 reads TGTGCCAGCAGCTTAGTCCAAAACACCGGGGAGCTGTTTTTT. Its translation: CASSLVQNTGELFF.

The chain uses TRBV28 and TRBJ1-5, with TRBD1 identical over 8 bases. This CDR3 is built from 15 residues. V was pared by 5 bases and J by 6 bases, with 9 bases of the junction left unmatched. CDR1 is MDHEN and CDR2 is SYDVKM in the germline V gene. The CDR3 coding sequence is TGTGCCAGCAGTCCAAGGACAGGGAGAAGTCAGCCCCAGCATTTT. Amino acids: CASSPRTGRSQPQHF. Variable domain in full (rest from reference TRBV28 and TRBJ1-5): DVKVTQSSRYLVKRTGEKVFLECVQDMDHENMFWYRQDPGLGLRLIYFSYDVKMKEKGDIPEGYSVSREKKERFSLILESASTNQTSMYLCASSPRTGRSQPQHFGDGTRLSIL.

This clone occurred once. Here the CDR3 reads CASSLAWRQGETEAFF. The CDR3 DNA reads as TGTGCCAGCAGCTTGGCCTGGAGGCAGGGGGAAACTGAAGCTTTCTTT. The chain carries TRBV5-5 and TRBJ1-1, with 7 bases aligning to TRBD1. Germline-derived CDR1 and CDR2 are SGHKS and YYEKEE (reference sequence). This CDR3 has 16 amino acids. The V segment lost 0 bases and the J segment 5 bases; nucleotides outside the gene matches: 10.

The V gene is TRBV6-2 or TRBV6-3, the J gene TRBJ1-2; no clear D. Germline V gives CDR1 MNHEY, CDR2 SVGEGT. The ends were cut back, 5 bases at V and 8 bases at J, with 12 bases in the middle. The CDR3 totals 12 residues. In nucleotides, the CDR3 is TGTGCCAGCAGTGTTTGGACTGGCGGCTACACCTTC. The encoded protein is CASSVWTGGYTF.

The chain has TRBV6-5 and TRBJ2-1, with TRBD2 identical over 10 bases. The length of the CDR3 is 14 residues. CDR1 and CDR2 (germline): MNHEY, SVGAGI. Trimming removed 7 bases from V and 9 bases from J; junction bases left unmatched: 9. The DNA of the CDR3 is TGTGCCAGCACCCGGCTAGCGGGAGTAGGTGAGCAGTTCTTC. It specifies CASTRLAGVGEQFF.

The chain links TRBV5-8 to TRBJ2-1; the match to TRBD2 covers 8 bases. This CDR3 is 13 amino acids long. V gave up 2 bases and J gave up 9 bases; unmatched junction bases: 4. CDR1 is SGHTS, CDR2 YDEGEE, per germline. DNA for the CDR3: TGTGCCAGCAGCTTTAGCGGGGTTGGTGAGCAGTTCTTC. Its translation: CASSFSGVGEQFF.

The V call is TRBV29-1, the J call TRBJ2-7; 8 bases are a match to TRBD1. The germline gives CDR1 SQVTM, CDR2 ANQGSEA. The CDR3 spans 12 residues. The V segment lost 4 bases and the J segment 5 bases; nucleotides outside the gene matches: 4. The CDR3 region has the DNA TGCAGCGTTGTGACAGGGGTGCACGAGCAGTACTTC. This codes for CSVVTGVHEQYF.

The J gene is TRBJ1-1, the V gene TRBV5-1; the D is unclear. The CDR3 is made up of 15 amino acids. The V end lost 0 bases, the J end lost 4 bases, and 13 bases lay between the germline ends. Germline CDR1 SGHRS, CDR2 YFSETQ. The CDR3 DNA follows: TGCGCCAGCAGCTTGGATGGAGGGTTTGGCACTGAAGCTTTCTTT. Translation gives CASSLDGGFGTEAFF.

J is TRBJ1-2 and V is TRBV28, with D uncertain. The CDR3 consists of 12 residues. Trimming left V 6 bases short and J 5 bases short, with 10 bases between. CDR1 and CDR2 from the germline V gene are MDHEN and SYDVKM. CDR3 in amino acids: CASSSRVYGYTF. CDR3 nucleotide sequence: TGTGCCAGCAGCTCTCGTGTATATGGCTACACCTTC.

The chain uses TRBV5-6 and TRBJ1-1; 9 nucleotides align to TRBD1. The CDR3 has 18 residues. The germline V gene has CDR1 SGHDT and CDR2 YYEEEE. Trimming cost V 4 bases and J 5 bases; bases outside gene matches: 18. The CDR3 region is CASSNRDRVGRTRTEAFF. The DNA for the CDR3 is TGTGCCAGCAGCAACCGGGACAGGGTAGGTAGGACTCGGACTGAAGCTTTCTTT.

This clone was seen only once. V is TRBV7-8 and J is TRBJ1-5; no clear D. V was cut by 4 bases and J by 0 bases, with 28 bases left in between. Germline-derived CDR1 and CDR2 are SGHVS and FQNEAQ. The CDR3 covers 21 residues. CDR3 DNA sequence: TGTGCCAGCAGCTCTTTCCATCAGGTCAGCATTTTGAAGAATAGCAATCAGCCCCAGCATTTT. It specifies CASSSFHQVSILKNSNQPQHF.

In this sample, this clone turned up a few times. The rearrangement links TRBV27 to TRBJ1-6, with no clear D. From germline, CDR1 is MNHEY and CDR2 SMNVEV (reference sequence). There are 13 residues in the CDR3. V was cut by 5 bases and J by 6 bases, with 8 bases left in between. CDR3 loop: CASSRDPNSPLHF. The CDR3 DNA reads TGTGCCAGCAGTCGGGATCCTAATTCACCCCTCCACTTT.

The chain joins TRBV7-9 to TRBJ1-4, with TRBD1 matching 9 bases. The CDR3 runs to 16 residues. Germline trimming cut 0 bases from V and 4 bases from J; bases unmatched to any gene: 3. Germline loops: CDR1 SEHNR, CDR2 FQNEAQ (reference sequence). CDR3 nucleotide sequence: TGTGCCAGCAGCTTAGCAGGGACAGGGCGTAATGAAAAACTGTTTTTT. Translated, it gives CASSLAGTGRNEKLFF.

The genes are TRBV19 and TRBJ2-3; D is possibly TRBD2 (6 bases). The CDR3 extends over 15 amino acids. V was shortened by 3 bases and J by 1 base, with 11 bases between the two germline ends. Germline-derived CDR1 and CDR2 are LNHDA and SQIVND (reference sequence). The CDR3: CASSIGGSGTDTQYF. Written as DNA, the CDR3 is TGTGCCAGTAGTATTGGGGGGTCGGGCACAGATACGCAGTATTTT.

The CDR3 DNA reads TGTGCCAGCAGCTTCGGGACAGCTACCTACGAGCAGTACTTC. Translation gives CASSFGTATYEQYF. The V gene is TRBV7-9, the J gene TRBJ2-7; 7 bases map to TRBD1. CDR3 length equals 14 residues. From germline, CDR1 is SEHNR and CDR2 FQNEAQ (reference sequence). V was pared by 3 bases and J by 2 bases, with 4 bases of the junction left unmatched.

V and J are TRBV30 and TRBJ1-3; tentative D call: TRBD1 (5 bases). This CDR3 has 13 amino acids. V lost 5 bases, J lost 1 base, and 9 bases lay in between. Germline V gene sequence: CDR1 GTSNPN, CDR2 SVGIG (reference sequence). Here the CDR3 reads CAWSPGSGNTIYF. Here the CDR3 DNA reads TGTGCCTGGTCCCCAGGGTCTGGAAACACCATATATTTT.

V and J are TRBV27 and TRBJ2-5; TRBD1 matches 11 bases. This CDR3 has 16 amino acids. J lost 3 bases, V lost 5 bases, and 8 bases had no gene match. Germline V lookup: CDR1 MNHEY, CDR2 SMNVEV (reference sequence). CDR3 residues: CASSPRDRGDKETQYF. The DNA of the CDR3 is TGTGCCAGCAGTCCCCGGGACAGGGGGGACAAAGAGACCCAGTACTTC.